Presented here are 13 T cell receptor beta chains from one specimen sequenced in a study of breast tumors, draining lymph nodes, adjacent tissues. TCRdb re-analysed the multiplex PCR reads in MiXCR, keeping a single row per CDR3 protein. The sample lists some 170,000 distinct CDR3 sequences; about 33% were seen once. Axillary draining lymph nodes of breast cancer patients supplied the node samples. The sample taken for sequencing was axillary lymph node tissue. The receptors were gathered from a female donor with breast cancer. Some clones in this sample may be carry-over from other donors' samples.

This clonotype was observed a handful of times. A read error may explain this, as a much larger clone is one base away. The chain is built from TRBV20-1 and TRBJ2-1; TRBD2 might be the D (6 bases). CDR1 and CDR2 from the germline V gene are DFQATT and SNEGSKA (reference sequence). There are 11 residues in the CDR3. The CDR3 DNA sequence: TGCAGTGCTAATGTCGGCGGGGAGCAGTCCTTC. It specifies CSANVGGEQSF.

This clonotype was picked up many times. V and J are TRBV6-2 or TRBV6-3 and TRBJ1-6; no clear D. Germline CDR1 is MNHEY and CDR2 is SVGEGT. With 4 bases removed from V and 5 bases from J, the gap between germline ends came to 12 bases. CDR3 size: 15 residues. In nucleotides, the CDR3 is TGTGCCAGCAGTTCCTACCCTGCAAATAATTCACCCCTCCACTTT. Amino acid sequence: CASSSYPANNSPLHF.

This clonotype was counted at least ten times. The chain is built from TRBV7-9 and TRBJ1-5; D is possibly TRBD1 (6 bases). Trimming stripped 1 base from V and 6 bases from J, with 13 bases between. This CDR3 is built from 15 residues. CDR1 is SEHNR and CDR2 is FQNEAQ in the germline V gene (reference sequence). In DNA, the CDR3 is TGTGCCAGCAGCTTAGGGGGGCAGGGTATTCAGCCCCAGCATTTT. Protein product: CASSLGGQGIQPQHF.

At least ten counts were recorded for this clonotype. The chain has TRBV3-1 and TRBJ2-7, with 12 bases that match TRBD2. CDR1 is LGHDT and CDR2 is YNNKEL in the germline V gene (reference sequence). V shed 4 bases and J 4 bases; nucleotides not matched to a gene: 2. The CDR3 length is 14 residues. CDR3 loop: CASSPSGGAYEQYF. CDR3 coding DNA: TGTGCCAGCAGCCCTAGCGGGGGGGCTTACGAGCAGTACTTC.

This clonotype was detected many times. This chain's CDR3 is CASSSLTGKGYGYTF. The CDR3 coding sequence is TGTGCCAGCAGCTCACTGACAGGGAAGGGTTATGGCTACACCTTC. The V gene is TRBV11-2, the J gene TRBJ1-2, with 7 bases matching TRBD1. Losses at the gene ends were 4 bases for V and 5 bases for J; bases not matched to a gene: 10. CDR3 length: 15 residues. Germline assignment: CDR1 SGHAT and CDR2 FQNNGV.

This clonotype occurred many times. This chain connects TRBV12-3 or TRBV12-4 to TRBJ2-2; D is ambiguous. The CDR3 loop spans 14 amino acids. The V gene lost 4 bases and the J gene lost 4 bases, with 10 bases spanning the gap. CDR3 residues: CASSYGRFTGELFF. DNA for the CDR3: TGTGCCAGCAGTTATGGCAGATTCACCGGGGAGCTGTTTTTT.

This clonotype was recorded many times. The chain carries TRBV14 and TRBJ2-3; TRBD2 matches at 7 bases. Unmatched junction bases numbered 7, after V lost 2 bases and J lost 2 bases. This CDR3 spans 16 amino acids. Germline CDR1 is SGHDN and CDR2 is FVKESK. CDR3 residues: CASSQPRGSPTDTQYF. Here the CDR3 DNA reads TGTGCCAGCAGCCAACCTCGCGGGAGCCCCACAGATACGCAGTATTTT.

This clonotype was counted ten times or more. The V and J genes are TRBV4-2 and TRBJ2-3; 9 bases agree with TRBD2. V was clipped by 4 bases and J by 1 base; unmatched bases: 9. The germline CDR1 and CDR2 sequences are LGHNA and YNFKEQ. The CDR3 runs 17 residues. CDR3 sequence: CASSPSGRLLGTDTQYF. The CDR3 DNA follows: TGTGCCAGCAGCCCCAGCGGGAGGCTTTTGGGCACAGATACGCAGTATTTT.

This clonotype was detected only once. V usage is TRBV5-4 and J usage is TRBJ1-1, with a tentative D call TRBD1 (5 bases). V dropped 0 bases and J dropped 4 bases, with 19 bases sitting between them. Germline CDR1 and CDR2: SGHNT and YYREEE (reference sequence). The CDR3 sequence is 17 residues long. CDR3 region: CASSLAGRDPLGTEAFF. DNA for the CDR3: TGTGCCAGCAGCTTGGCCGGCAGGGACCCCTTGGGCACTGAAGCTTTCTTT.

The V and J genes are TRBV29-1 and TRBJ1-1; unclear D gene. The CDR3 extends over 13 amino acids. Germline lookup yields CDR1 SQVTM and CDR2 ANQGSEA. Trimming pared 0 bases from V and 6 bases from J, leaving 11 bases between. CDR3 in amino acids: CSVEDLAVPEAFF. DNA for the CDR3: TGCAGCGTTGAAGATCTTGCAGTCCCTGAAGCTTTCTTT.

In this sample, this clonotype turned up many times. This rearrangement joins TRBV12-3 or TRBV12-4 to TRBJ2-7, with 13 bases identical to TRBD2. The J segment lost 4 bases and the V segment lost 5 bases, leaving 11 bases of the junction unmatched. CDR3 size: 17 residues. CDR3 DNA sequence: TGTGCCAGCAGTAACGTCCCGGGACTAGCGGGACAATACGAGCAGTACTTC. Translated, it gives CASSNVPGLAGQYEQYF.

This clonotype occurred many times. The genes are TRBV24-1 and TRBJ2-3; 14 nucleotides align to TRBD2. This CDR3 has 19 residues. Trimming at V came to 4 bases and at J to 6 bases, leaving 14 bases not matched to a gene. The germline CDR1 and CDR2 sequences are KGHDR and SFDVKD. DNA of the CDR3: TGTGCCACCAGTGACAAGTTGGGGACTAGCGGGAGAGGGGCGGATACGCAGTATTTT. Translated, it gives CATSDKLGTSGRGADTQYF.

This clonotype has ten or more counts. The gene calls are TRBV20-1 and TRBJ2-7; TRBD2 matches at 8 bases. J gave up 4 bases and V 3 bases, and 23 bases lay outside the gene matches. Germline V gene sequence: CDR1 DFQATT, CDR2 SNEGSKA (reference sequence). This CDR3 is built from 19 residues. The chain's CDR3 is CSARDPRKREFPHRYEQYF. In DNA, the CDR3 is TGCAGTGCTAGGGACCCTCGGAAGCGGGAGTTTCCACACCGTTACGAGCAGTACTTC.